These 27 T cell receptor beta chains came from one sample sequenced in a study of T cell responses to AZD1222 COVID-19 vaccine. Here immunoSEQ multiplex PCR was the method, and the copy in TCRdb shows in-frame clones only, minus some. The sample has under 200,000 clones, 92% seen once. The material sequenced was peripheral blood, taken 28 days after the second AZD1222 dose. These receptors all come from an adult who received the AZD1222 COVID-19 vaccine.

The chain carries TRBV4-1 and TRBJ1-1; tentatively, D is TRBD1 (6 bases). Germline V lookup: CDR1 MGHRA, CDR2 YSYEKL. The germline V and J ends were trimmed by 0 bases and 2 bases, with 10 bases remaining between them. This CDR3 has 15 residues. DNA of the CDR3: TGCGCCAGCAGCCAAGAAGGACAGATAAACACTGAAGCTTTCTTT. Residues: CASSQEGQINTEAFF.

The chain uses TRBV28 and TRBJ1-2; D call uncertain. Trimming removed 4 bases at V and 4 bases at J, with 13 bases between. The CDR3 is made up of 14 amino acids. Germline CDR1 is MDHEN and CDR2 is SYDVKM. Written as DNA, the CDR3 is TGTGCCAGCAGTTCCCAACCGGGCCTCTATGGCTACACCTTC. Residues: CASSSQPGLYGYTF.

This sequence joins TRBV7-9 and TRBJ1-1, with TRBD1 identical over 9 bases. This CDR3 has 17 amino acids. V dropped 5 bases and J dropped 4; count of bases not matched to a gene: 14. Germline values: CDR1 SEHNR, CDR2 FQNEAQ (reference sequence). This CDR3 is CASSLRSGQGYGTEAFF. The CDR3 bases are TGTGCCAGCAGCCTACGATCGGGACAGGGATACGGCACTGAAGCTTTCTTT.

The chain recombines TRBV27 with TRBJ2-3, with 9 bases lining up with TRBD1. Germline CDR1 reads MNHEY; CDR2 reads SMNVEV (reference sequence). This CDR3 comprises 15 residues. The J segment lost 1 base and the V segment lost 5 bases, leaving 4 bases of the junction unmatched. The CDR3 here is CASSAGTGRTDTQYF. The CDR3 DNA follows: TGTGCCAGCAGTGCCGGGACAGGGCGCACAGATACGCAGTATTTT.

V and J are TRBV7-9 and TRBJ2-1, with D possibly being TRBD1 (5 bases). The V gene's germline CDR1 is SEHNR and CDR2 FQNEAQ (reference sequence). The CDR3 runs 14 residues. V was pared by 6 bases and J by 10 bases, with 19 bases between. The CDR3 sequence is CASSRRVPQGEQFF. CDR3 in DNA: TGTGCCAGCAGTCGTAGGGTTCCGCAGGGAGAGCAGTTCTTC.

The chain is built from TRBV6-5 and TRBJ1-1, with TRBD1 identical over 7 bases. The CDR3 runs 13 residues. The V and J ends lost 8 bases and 2 bases, in that order; junction bases with no gene match: 5. Germline V gene data show CDR1 as MNHEY and CDR2 as SVGAGI. As DNA, the CDR3 is TGTGCCAGCCCCGGGACAGCCAACACTGAAGCTTTCTTT. As protein: CASPGTANTEAFF.

The genes are TRBV30 and TRBJ1-1; D is undetermined. CDR1 GTSNPN and CDR2 SVGIG come from the germline V gene (reference sequence). The CDR3 has 12 residues. V was cut by 1 base and J by 6 bases, with 9 bases left in between. CDR3 in amino acids: CAWSASSPEAFF. CDR3 DNA: TGTGCCTGGAGTGCGTCTAGCCCTGAAGCTTTCTTT. Full variable domain (outside the CDR3, taken from reference TRBV30 and TRBJ1-1): SQTIHQWPATLVQPVGSPLSLECTVEGTSNPNLYWYRQAAGRGLQLLFYSVGIGQISSEVPQNLSASRPQDRQFILSSKKLLLSDSGFYLCAWSASSPEAFFGQGTRLTVV.

The chain employs TRBV2 and TRBJ2-1; the D gene is possibly TRBD2 (6 bases). This CDR3 spans 13 amino acids. V was pared by 7 bases and J by 5 bases, with 12 bases between. CDR1 is SNHLY, CDR2 FYNNEI, per germline. CDR3 residues: CASIMDYNNEQFF. The DNA for the CDR3 is TGTGCCAGCATCATGGACTACAACAATGAGCAGTTCTTC. Variable domain in full (rest from reference TRBV2 and TRBJ2-1): EPEVTQTPSHQVTQMGQEVILRCVPISNHLYFYWYRQILGQKVEFLVSFYNNEISEKSEIFDDQFSVERPDGSNFTLKIRSTKLEDSAMYFCASIMDYNNEQFFGPGTRLTVL.

This clone was picked up a small number of times. This chain uses TRBV6-5 with TRBJ1-1, with TRBD1 as a possible D gene (5 bases). CDR1 and CDR2 from the germline V gene are MNHEY and SVGAGI. The CDR3 is made up of 11 amino acids. V lost 11 bases to trimming and J lost 0 bases, with 7 bases between them. CDR3 sequence: CAGHLNTEAFF. The CDR3 region has the DNA TGTGCCGGACACTTGAACACTGAAGCTTTCTTT.

This chain joins TRBV15 and TRBJ2-1; D gene unclear. Germline V gene sequence: CDR1 LNHNV, CDR2 YYDKDF (reference sequence). V lost 5 bases to trimming and J lost 9 bases, with 8 bases between them. The CDR3 loop spans 11 amino acids. CDR3 coding DNA: TGTGCCACCAGCGCCGAGAGTGAGCAGTTCTTC. Residues: CATSAESEQFF.

This rearrangement joins TRBV9 to TRBJ1-2; D not certain. CDR1 is SGDLS and CDR2 is YYNGEE in the germline V gene. This CDR3 has 13 amino acids. V was shortened by 6 bases and J by 4 bases, with 13 bases between the two germline ends. CDR3 residues: CASTSGSRYGYTF. The CDR3 coding sequence is TGTGCCAGCACCTCGGGGAGCCGCTATGGCTACACCTTC.

The V gene is TRBV24-1, the J gene TRBJ1-3, with a tentative D call TRBD1 (5 bases). Germline V gene sequence: CDR1 KGHDR, CDR2 SFDVKD. The ends were cut back, 8 bases at V and 0 bases at J, with 22 bases in the middle. The CDR3 has 18 residues. This CDR3 is CATMPKRRGFNSGNTIYF. For the CDR3, the DNA is TGTGCCACCATGCCCAAGCGGAGGGGATTCAACTCTGGAAACACCATATATTTT.

This chain joins TRBV28 and TRBJ1-5, with 7 bases that match TRBD1. V shed 5 bases, J shed 3 bases, and the junction held 10 bases outside the gene matches. The length of the CDR3 is 16 residues. Looked up from germline, CDR1 is MDHEN and CDR2 is SYDVKM. The CDR3 nucleotides read TGTGCCAGCAGTCCGATCTTGGACAGGCTCAATCAGCCCCAGCATTTT. Translation: CASSPILDRLNQPQHF.

The table lists this clone with a count of one. The chain combines TRBV15 with TRBJ1-1; 7 nucleotides line up with TRBD1. The CDR3 is 19 residues long. Germline V gene lookup returns CDR1 LNHNV and CDR2 YYDKDF (reference sequence). After removal of 2 bases from V and 0 bases from J, the junction contained 15 bases not matched to a gene. The CDR3 spells CATSRLKEWDSQVNTEAFF. The CDR3 DNA sequence: TGTGCCACCAGCAGACTAAAAGAATGGGACAGCCAAGTGAACACTGAAGCTTTCTTT.

This chain uses TRBV20-1 with TRBJ1-2; D uncertain. CDR3 length: 11 residues. Trimming took off 6 bases at V and 8 bases at J, with 13 bases between the two ends. Per germline, CDR1 DFQATT and CDR2 SNEGSKA (reference sequence). Here the CDR3 reads CSAPEGWGYTF. As DNA, the CDR3 is TGCAGTGCCCCGGAGGGTTGGGGCTACACCTTC.

This chain connects TRBV4-3 to TRBJ1-1; 8 nucleotides match TRBD1. Germline loops: CDR1 LGHNA, CDR2 YSLEER. The CDR3 consists of 14 residues. The trim removed 0 bases at V and 8 bases at J, leaving 5 bases unmatched. The CDR3 region is CASSQEQGTGEAFF. The CDR3 nucleotides are TGCGCCAGCAGCCAAGAGCAAGGGACAGGAGAAGCTTTCTTT.

V and J are TRBV6-6 and TRBJ2-7; no clear D gene. The CDR3 totals 16 residues. Per germline, CDR1 MNHNY and CDR2 SVGAGI (reference sequence). Trimming shortened V by 5 bases and J by 2 bases, and 19 bases separated the two germline ends. The CDR3 DNA is TGTGCCAGCAGTCTCCCCACTCGGACGGCTCCCTACGAGCAGTACTTC. Translated: CASSLPTRTAPYEQYF.

DNA of the CDR3: TGTGCCAGTAGTGCTCTGGGACATCGTATGTATGGCTACACCTTC. Translating it yields CASSALGHRMYGYTF. This chain joins TRBV19 and TRBJ1-2, with D possibly TRBD1 on 6 matching bases. Germline CDR1 is LNHDA and CDR2 is SQIVND (reference sequence). V was pared by 5 bases and J by 5 bases, with 18 bases between. The CDR3 loop spans 15 amino acids.

The chain carries TRBV7-3 and TRBJ2-3; possible D gene TRBD2, 5 bases. Germline values: CDR1 SGHTA, CDR2 FQGTGA. This CDR3 is 15 amino acids long. V lost 4 bases and J 6 bases, leaving 17 bases between the germline ends. Here the CDR3 reads CASSSRRSTMDTQYF. In DNA form, the CDR3 reads TGTGCCAGCAGCTCCCGGAGGTCCACCATGGATACGCAGTATTTT.

This clone has only a few counts. The V gene is TRBV11-2, the J gene TRBJ1-2; possibly TRBD1 for D (6 bases). V gave up 4 bases and J gave up 4 bases, with 16 bases separating them. CDR1 and CDR2 from the germline V gene are SGHAT and FQNNGV. This CDR3 spans 15 amino acids. For the CDR3, the DNA is TGTGCCAGCAGCTCCCCCACGGACAGATTCTATGGCTACACCTTC. Residues: CASSSPTDRFYGYTF.

This chain uses TRBV7-2 with TRBJ1-2; a possible D gene is TRBD1 (6 bases). The CDR3 contains 15 residues. Germline assignment: CDR1 SGHTA and CDR2 FQGNSA. The V and J ends lost 2 bases and 8 bases respectively, with 18 bases between them. The CDR3 is CASSLSSRGSFGYTF. CDR3 sequence (DNA): TGTGCCAGCAGCTTATCCTCCAGGGGCAGTTTCGGCTACACCTTC.

This clone has more than one count but fewer than ten. The sample contains more than one DNA sequence encoding this CDR3. The chain combines TRBV5-1 with TRBJ1-5; 9 bases align to TRBD1. The CDR3 is 16 amino acids. Germline V gives CDR1 SGHRS, CDR2 YFSETQ. With 2 bases clipped from V and 6 bases from J, the junction kept 9 bases outside the gene matches. CDR3 residues: CASSLGPTGGGQPQHF. The CDR3, as DNA: TGCGCCAGCAGCTTAGGTCCCACAGGGGGCGGTCAGCCCCAGCATTTT. The full variable domain, in which reference TRBV5-1 and TRBJ1-5 provide the parts outside the CDR3, is KAGVTQTPRYLIKTRGQQVTLSCSPISGHRSVSWYQQTPGQGLQFLFEYFSETQRNKGNFPGRFSGRQFSNSRSEMNVSTLELGDSALYLCASSLGPTGGGQPQHFGDGTRLSIL.

V usage is TRBV18 and J usage is TRBJ2-3; D might be TRBD2 (6 bases). The germline CDR1 and CDR2 sequences are KGHSH and LQKENI. The CDR3 runs 15 residues. Trimming shortened V by 6 bases and J by 2 bases, and 15 bases separated the two germline ends. The DNA for the CDR3 is TGTGCCAGCTCCCCCGGGACTCCATACACAGATACGCAGTATTTT. It translates to CASSPGTPYTDTQYF.

The chain is built from TRBV2 and TRBJ2-1; maybe TRBD1 (6 bases). V was trimmed by 1 base and J by 6 bases, leaving 13 bases between them. This CDR3 spans 15 amino acids. The germline CDR1 and CDR2 sequences are SNHLY and FYNNEI. The CDR3 DNA reads TGTGCCAGCAGTGAAGAAGGGCAGGGGACCAATGAGCAGTTCTTC. Its translation is CASSEEGQGTNEQFF. Combining the CDR3 with reference TRBV2 and TRBJ2-1 gives the whole variable domain EPEVTQTPSHQVTQMGQEVILRCVPISNHLYFYWYRQILGQKVEFLVSFYNNEISEKSEIFDDQFSVERPDGSNFTLKIRSTKLEDSAMYFCASSEEGQGTNEQFFGPGTRLTVL.

This CDR3 reads CASNALSGANVLTF. The DNA for the CDR3 is TGTGCCAGCAATGCCCTCTCTGGGGCCAACGTCCTGACTTTC. This chain connects TRBV28 to TRBJ2-6; D is unclear. Germline CDR1 reads MDHEN; CDR2 reads SYDVKM. The germline V and J ends were trimmed by 7 bases and 0 bases, with 7 bases remaining between them. CDR3 length: 14 amino acids.

The V and J genes are TRBV24-1 and TRBJ2-3; 11 bases align to TRBD1. The CDR3 consists of 18 residues. Germline loops: CDR1 KGHDR, CDR2 SFDVKD. The V and J ends lost 1 base and 3 bases, in that order; junction bases with no gene match: 8. This CDR3 reads CATSDLGPGQGVTDTQYF. CDR3 DNA: TGTGCCACCAGTGATTTAGGGCCGGGACAGGGGGTAACAGATACGCAGTATTTT.

The chain carries TRBV28 and TRBJ1-3; D is unresolved. The CDR3 is 13 residues long. Germline CDR1 reads MDHEN; CDR2 reads SYDVKM. V was clipped by 2 bases and J by 1 base, with 3 bases between them. The CDR3: CASSLGSGNTIYF. In DNA form, the CDR3 reads TGTGCCAGCAGTTTAGGGTCTGGAAACACCATATATTTT.